This T cell receptor beta chain was observed in a study of T cell repertoires in cytomegalovirus infection. Overall study: Both a matching HLA type and CMV infection were indicated by public TCR beta signatures. Findings of the study overall: Across the ex vivo response, the dominant clonotypes were HLA-C-restricted CMV-specific TCR beta clonotypes. Cumulative frequency (of public TCR beta family members) identified carriers of CMV plus the relevant HLA.

TCRdb reprocessed the reads via MiXCR and lists one record per CDR3 protein. In the table there are 830,000 or so distinct CDR3 sequences, approximately 32% of which are singletons. J lost 1 base, V lost 5 bases, and 10 bases had no gene match. The germline CDR1 and CDR2 sequences are MNHNS and SASEGT. The CDR3 length is 16 residues. This clonotype was observed a handful of times. The antigen is undetermined. This TCR was sampled from a human donor in good health (CMV status not recorded). Some clones in this sample may be carry-over from other donors' samples. Specimen: cultured CD8+ T cells from PBMCs, collected from culture after CMV antigen stimulation. The gene calls are TRBV6-1 and TRBJ1-1, with 7 bases that match TRBD1. The DNA for the CDR3 is TGTGCCAGCAGTCACGGGTCAGGGGGGCCGAACACTGAAGCTTTCTTT. Protein sequence: CASSHGSGGPNTEAFF.